This T cell receptor beta chain was identified in a study of cytomegalovirus exposure and HLA in healthy donors. On this clone itself: Antigen specificity is unknown.

Use of 60 Vbeta and 13 Jbeta primers characterized the PCR. Method: immunoSEQ multiplex PCR; TCRdb's copy keeps in-frame clones and lacks some. The sample records 58,000 or so clones, approximately 82% being singletons. Study-wide results and caveats: Previously analyzed data showed that most TCR beta V segments were productive at a frequency of about 87% or about 30%. Researchers reported in a later analysis that common viral pathogens appeared linked to several top clusters.

Sequencing was performed on PBMCs. The receptor was derived from a woman between 40 and 55 years old in good health and CMV-seropositive.

As DNA, the CDR3 is TGTGCCAGCAGCGCCGAGGACAGCCGGCTTTCACCCCTCCACTTT. As protein: CASSAEDSRLSPLHF. The chain recombines TRBV6-1 with TRBJ1-6; D might be TRBD1 (6 bases). Germline loops: CDR1 MNHNS, CDR2 SASEGT. V was cut by 6 bases and J by 9 bases, with 18 bases left in between. This CDR3 contains 15 residues.